This T cell receptor (beta chain) is from a study of blood T cell repertoires in COVID-19. Profiled with immunoSEQ multiplex PCR; TCRdb holds only in-frame clones, not every one. The repertoire includes around 300,000 clones, roughly 90% of them detected once, and 3% sits in the top ten. The germline gives CDR1 MNHNS, CDR2 SASEGT. V dropped 3 bases and J dropped 6; count of bases not matched to a gene: 6. CDR3 length equals 14 residues. The gene calls are TRBV6-1 and TRBJ1-1, with 8 bases identical to TRBD1. This receptor was identified in a woman in her forties or fifties who had recovered from COVID-19. Sequenced: PBMCs or T cells enriched from blood (not recorded which). CDR3 DNA: TGTGCCAGCAGTGACCGAAGCAGGGGGCCTGAAGCTTTCTTT. This codes for CASSDRSRGPEAFF.